This paragraph covers one T cell receptor beta chain sequence. Its specificity is not known. The entry originates in a study of T cell responses to AZD1222 COVID-19 vaccine. Broader study findings: There were repertoire samples only from the period after the peak T cell response. Spike was spanned by vaccine-associated CD4 TCRs, which were dominant at 160-218 and 743-854.

Data came from immunoSEQ multiplex PCR; TCRdb stores just in-frame clones and leaves some out. The table shows some 160,000 clones, with approximately 91% occurring only once. The V segment lost 4 bases and the J segment 1 base; nucleotides outside the gene matches: 12. The length of the CDR3 is 18 residues. Germline V CDR1 and CDR2: SGHVS, FNYEAQ. This receptor was taken from an adult in good health. The sequenced sample was peripheral blood, obtained on day 0 of AZD1222 vaccination. The gene calls are TRBV7-6 and TRBJ2-2, with 7 bases identical to TRBD1. In nucleotides, the CDR3 is TGTGCCAGCAGCTCATGGATTCCTAGACAGGGGAACACCGGGGAGCTGTTTTTT. Amino acid sequence: CASSSWIPRQGNTGELFF.